The 32 T cell receptor beta chains reported below all come from one sample, sequenced in a study of beta chain features in type 1 diabetes (dated by TCRdb to 2016 to 2019). The library was produced with the immunoSEQ multiplex PCR assay. The entire amount of isolated RNA was reverse transcribed using the High Capacity cDNA Reverse Transcription Kit, so the sequenced TCRB transcripts were expressed ones. This is the immuneACCESS table as TCRdb keeps it, with only in-frame sequences that have V and J called. A part of the clones is gone; compared with another copy, unresolved V genes explain less than half, and the rest is unexplained. In all, the sample holds a few hundred thousand clones, and about 14% of those were seen once. Approximately 6.7% of the sample is taken by the ten largest. Sequencing input: central memory CD4+ T cells from blood. The receptors come from a man in his thirties or forties in good health.

This clone has only a few counts. The chain has TRBV15 and TRBJ2-5; 7 bases map to TRBD2. The CDR3 is 18 residues long. Losses at the gene ends were 6 bases for V and 4 bases for J; bases not matched to a gene: 20. The germline gives CDR1 LNHNV, CDR2 YYDKDF (reference sequence). The CDR3 region is CATRTPPLKAGQVETQYF. DNA of the CDR3: TGTGCCACCAGAACCCCCCCCCTGAAAGCGGGGCAGGTAGAGACCCAGTACTTC.

The V call is TRBV7-2, the J call TRBJ1-2, with D tentatively TRBD1 (6 bases). The V end was cut by 5 bases, the J end by 11 bases, with 12 bases between. CDR1 and CDR2 (germline): SGHTA, FQGNSA. The CDR3 extends over 11 amino acids. This CDR3 reads CASSQDTGYTF. The CDR3 nucleotides are TGTGCCAGCAGCCAAGATACAGGGTACACCTTC. Using reference TRBV7-2 and TRBJ1-2 for the parts outside the CDR3, the full variable domain is GAGVSQSPSNKVTEKGKDVELRCDPISGHTALYWYRQSLGQGLEFLIYFQGNSAPDKSGLPSDRFSAERTGGSVSTLTIQRTQQEDSAVYLCASSQDTGYTFGSGTRLTVV.

The CDR3 loop is CATSKARTTSGFTGELFF. CDR3 DNA: TGTGCCACCAGCAAAGCAAGGACGACCTCGGGATTCACCGGGGAGCTGTTTTTT. V and J are TRBV15 and TRBJ2-2, with D possibly being TRBD2 (5 bases). The V end was cut by 4 bases, the J end by 4 bases, with 22 bases between. CDR1 is LNHNV and CDR2 is YYDKDF in the germline V gene (reference sequence). The CDR3 sequence is 18 residues long.

This sequence joins TRBV30 and TRBJ1-1, with no clear D. The V and J ends lost 0 bases and 10 bases respectively, with 15 bases between them. Germline V gene lookup returns CDR1 GTSNPN and CDR2 SVGIG (reference sequence). This CDR3 is 13 amino acids long. The CDR3 nucleotides are TGTGCCTGGAGTGTACTAGGACCAAGTGGAGCTTTCTTT. Amino acids: CAWSVLGPSGAFF.

This chain uses TRBV5-1 with TRBJ2-2; 8 positions agree with TRBD2. V dropped 1 base and J dropped 6; count of bases not matched to a gene: 2. The CDR3 spans 14 residues. Germline V gene lookup returns CDR1 SGHRS and CDR2 YFSETQ. The CDR3 sequence: CASSLSSGPGELFF. CDR3 bases: TGCGCCAGCAGCTTGTCTAGCGGGCCCGGGGAGCTGTTTTTT. The variable domain in full, completed from reference TRBV5-1 and TRBJ2-2, reads KAGVTQTPRYLIKTRGQQVTLSCSPISGHRSVSWYQQTPGQGLQFLFEYFSETQRNKGNFPGRFSGRQFSNSRSEMNVSTLELGDSALYLCASSLSSGPGELFFGEGSRLTVL.

The V and J genes are TRBV6-1 and TRBJ1-1; tentatively, D is TRBD1 (5 bases). The CDR3 is made up of 11 amino acids. The germline CDR1 and CDR2 sequences are MNHNS and SASEGT. Between the trimmed V and J ends, which lost 8 bases and 12 bases, there was a span of 16 bases. The CDR3 here is CASREAGSTFF. The CDR3 DNA is TGTGCCAGCCGAGAGGCAGGGTCAACTTTCTTT.

This clone has just a few counts. The V gene is TRBV18, the J gene TRBJ1-3; perhaps TRBD1 as D (6 bases). With 7 bases removed from V and 0 bases from J, the gap between germline ends came to 10 bases. From germline, CDR1 is KGHSH and CDR2 LQKENI. This CDR3 has 14 amino acids. The CDR3 region is CASLTGNSGNTIYF. Written as DNA, the CDR3 is TGTGCCAGCTTAACAGGGAACTCTGGAAACACCATATATTTT.

This clone was observed a handful of times. V and J are TRBV5-4 and TRBJ1-4; D is undetermined. V was clipped by 4 bases and J by 0 bases, with 7 bases between them. The CDR3 sequence is 14 residues long. Germline V CDR1 and CDR2: SGHNT, YYREEE (reference sequence). The DNA of the CDR3 is TGTGCCAGCAGCCGGAAGACAACTAATGAAAAACTGTTTTTT. As protein: CASSRKTTNEKLFF. The full variable domain, its missing parts supplied by reference TRBV5-4 and TRBJ1-4, is ETGVTQSPTHLIKTRGQQVTLRCSSQSGHNTVSWYQQALGQGPQFIFQYYREEENGRGNFPPRFSGLQFPNYSSELNVNALELDDSALYLCASSRKTTNEKLFFGSGTQLSVL.

In nucleotides, the CDR3 is TGTGCCAGCAGACATGGGGGGGCCAACGTCCTGACTTTC. This codes for CASRHGGANVLTF. The genes are TRBV6-6 and TRBJ2-6; unclear D gene. The germline gives CDR1 MNHNY, CDR2 SVGAGI (reference sequence). There are 13 residues in the CDR3. Trimming cost V 6 bases and J 4 bases, with 7 bases left between them.

This clone has more than one count but fewer than ten. The chain carries TRBV5-1 and TRBJ2-1; a weak D match, TRBD1 (5 bases). The ends were cut back, 0 bases at V and 9 bases at J, with 7 bases in the middle. Germline V lookup: CDR1 SGHRS, CDR2 YFSETQ. The CDR3 runs 12 residues. Here the CDR3 DNA reads TGCGCCAGCAGCTTGGCAAGGGGTGAGCAGTTCTTC. It is translated as CASSLARGEQFF.

V usage is TRBV5-1 and J usage is TRBJ2-3; no firm D call. CDR3 length: 13 residues. Trimming stripped 0 bases from V and 5 bases from J, with 7 bases between. Germline values: CDR1 SGHRS, CDR2 YFSETQ. CDR3 bases: TGCGCCAGCAGCTTGGAATGGGAAGATACGCAGTATTTT. It is translated as CASSLEWEDTQYF. The variable domain in full, completed from reference TRBV5-1 and TRBJ2-3, reads KAGVTQTPRYLIKTRGQQVTLSCSPISGHRSVSWYQQTPGQGLQFLFEYFSETQRNKGNFPGRFSGRQFSNSRSEMNVSTLELGDSALYLCASSLEWEDTQYFGPGTRLTVL.

This clone showed up just a few times. J is TRBJ2-1 and V is TRBV4-1; D might be TRBD1 or TRBD2, each matching 6 bases. V lost 2 bases to trimming and J lost 0 bases, with 8 bases between them. Looked up from germline, CDR1 is MGHRA and CDR2 is YSYEKL. The CDR3 loop spans 15 amino acids. CDR3 sequence: CASSQRGDSYNEQFF. DNA for the CDR3: TGCGCCAGCAGCCAAAGGGGGGACTCCTACAATGAGCAGTTCTTC.

A few counts support this clone. The CDR3 loop is CASSYFKTKSGELFF. The DNA for the CDR3 is TGTGCCAGCAGTTACTTTAAGACAAAGTCCGGGGAGCTGTTTTTT. The chain combines TRBV6-5 with TRBJ2-2; D unresolved. Trimming removed 1 base from V and 6 bases from J, with 12 bases in between. CDR3 length equals 15 residues. Germline values: CDR1 MNHEY, CDR2 SVGAGI.

Concerning this clone itself: This CDR3 is also generated by other DNA sequences in the sample. The chain carries TRBV18 and TRBJ1-2; D ambiguous. Trimming stripped 6 bases from V and 4 bases from J, with 12 bases between. Germline lookup yields CDR1 KGHSH and CDR2 LQKENI. The length of the CDR3 is 13 residues. The chain's CDR3 is CASSPGGVYGYTF. CDR3 bases: TGTGCCAGCTCCCCCGGTGGCGTCTATGGCTACACCTTC.

The rearrangement uses TRBV5-4 and TRBJ2-1; a possible D gene is TRBD1 (5 bases). V lost 5 bases to trimming and J lost 9 bases, with 15 bases between them. Germline assignment: CDR1 SGHNT and CDR2 YYREEE (reference sequence). There are 13 residues in the CDR3. Written as DNA, the CDR3 is TGTGCCAGCAGTAGACAGAGCCTTGGTGAGCAGTTCTTC. It is translated as CASSRQSLGEQFF.

This clone was counted ten times or more. Within the sample, other DNA sequences also encode this same CDR3. This rearrangement joins TRBV6-5 to TRBJ1-5; 9 bases line up with TRBD1. Unmatched junction bases numbered 1, after V lost 8 bases and J lost 2 bases. This CDR3 contains 13 residues. CDR1 is MNHEY and CDR2 is SVGAGI in the germline V gene. CDR3 coding DNA: TGTGCCAGCCGGGACAGGGGCAATCAGCCCCAGCATTTT. Encoded protein: CASRDRGNQPQHF.

This clone was seen only a few times. The rearrangement joins TRBV9 to TRBJ2-3; TRBD1 agrees at 10 bases. Unmatched junction bases numbered 8, after V lost 5 bases and J lost 5 bases. This CDR3 contains 15 residues. Germline lookup yields CDR1 SGDLS and CDR2 YYNGEE. CDR3 sequence (DNA): TGTGCCAGCAGTGGACAGGGGGGTATCAGAGATACGCAGTATTTT. Translated, it gives CASSGQGGIRDTQYF.

The chain employs TRBV27 and TRBJ1-2, with TRBD1 matching 12 bases. This CDR3 is 17 amino acids long. CDR1 and CDR2 from the germline V gene are MNHEY and SMNVEV (reference sequence). J was trimmed by 4 bases and V by 0 bases; bases with no gene match: 6. This CDR3 reads CASSLSIRDRGLYGYTF. CDR3 bases: TGTGCCAGCAGTTTATCGATAAGGGACAGGGGGCTCTATGGCTACACCTTC.

The J gene is TRBJ2-7, the V gene TRBV11-2; 14 bases fit TRBD2. The trim removed 1 base at V and 5 bases at J, leaving 4 bases unmatched. Germline-derived CDR1 and CDR2 are SGHAT and FQNNGV. The CDR3 extends over 16 amino acids. The CDR3 DNA is TGTGCCAGCAGCTTAGGACTAGCGGGAGGGCAGGACGAGCAGTACGTC. It specifies CASSLGLAGGQDEQYV.

This chain connects TRBV27 to TRBJ2-7; D might be TRBD1 (5 bases). The CDR3 runs 14 residues. V lost 5 bases and J lost 0, with 11 bases in between. CDR1 and CDR2 from the germline V gene are MNHEY and SMNVEV (reference sequence). The CDR3 spells CASSPHDSSYEQYF. The CDR3 DNA reads as TGTGCCAGCAGTCCTCATGACAGCTCCTACGAGCAGTACTTC.

This clone was detected only a few times. The chain uses TRBV10-2 and TRBJ2-1, with D unclear. This CDR3 comprises 11 residues. Germline loops: CDR1 WSHSY, CDR2 SAAADI. Between the trimmed V and J ends, which lost 7 bases and 4 bases, there was a span of 5 bases. The DNA of the CDR3 is TGCGCCAGCATAGGGTACAATGAGCAGTTCTTC. The encoded protein is CASIGYNEQFF.

The chain has TRBV13 and TRBJ2-7; the D is unclear. V was pared by 3 bases and J by 4 bases, with 10 bases between. CDR3 length equals 13 residues. Germline CDR1 and CDR2: PRHDT and FYEKMQ (reference sequence). The CDR3 DNA follows: TGTGCCAGCAGCTTGAACCAGTTTTACGAGCAGTACGTC. Residues: CASSLNQFYEQYV.

The V call is TRBV5-4, the J call TRBJ2-2; TRBD1 matches 9 bases. Trimming at V came to 2 bases and at J to 6 bases, leaving 2 bases not matched to a gene. The V gene's germline CDR1 is SGHNT and CDR2 YYREEE (reference sequence). The CDR3 is made up of 14 amino acids. CDR3 bases: TGTGCCAGCAGCTTACAGGGGGCCGCCGGGGAGCTGTTTTTT. This sequence encodes CASSLQGAAGELFF.

This clone was seen a few times. This chain connects TRBV10-3 to TRBJ2-5, with 8 bases lining up with TRBD2. The CDR3 sequence is 13 residues long. Trimming cost V 10 bases and J 4 bases; bases outside gene matches: 8. The germline V gene encodes CDR1 ENHRY and CDR2 SYGVKD. CDR3 sequence reads: CASSGGYRETQYF. In nucleotides, the CDR3 is TGTGCCAGCAGCGGGGGTTACCGAGAGACCCAGTACTTC.

This clone was observed once. The chain recombines TRBV11-2 with TRBJ1-2; the match to TRBD1 covers 9 bases. This CDR3 spans 14 amino acids. Unmatched junction bases numbered 4, after V lost 2 bases and J lost 6 bases. Per the germline V gene, CDR1 is SGHAT and CDR2 is FQNNGV. CDR3 bases: TGTGCCAGCAGCTTAAGCCGGACAGGGGATGGCTACACCTTC. Translation: CASSLSRTGDGYTF.

This clone was found a few times. This chain joins TRBV11-2 and TRBJ2-7; D is ambiguous. The CDR3 length is 13 residues. The V gene lost 1 base and the J gene lost 2 bases, with 6 bases spanning the gap. Germline V gene data show CDR1 as SGHAT and CDR2 as FQNNGV. The CDR3 is CASSLGVPYEQYF. The CDR3 nucleotides read TGTGCCAGCAGCTTAGGGGTTCCCTACGAGCAGTACTTC.

J is TRBJ2-2 and V is TRBV6-6, with D tentatively TRBD1 (5 bases). V lost 0 bases, J lost 3 bases, and 5 bases lay in between. This CDR3 contains 14 residues. From germline, CDR1 is MNHNY and CDR2 SVGAGI (reference sequence). The CDR3 bases are TGTGCCAGCAGTTACTCAGGGGACACCGGGGAGCTGTTTTTT. Its protein product is CASSYSGDTGELFF.

This clone was seen repeatedly, ten times or more. Other DNA sequences of this sample code for an identical CDR3. V is TRBV4-2 and J is TRBJ2-7; the D is unclear. The germline gives CDR1 LGHNA, CDR2 YNFKEQ. V lost 0 bases, J lost 7 bases, and 10 bases lay in between. The CDR3 runs to 13 residues. The CDR3 DNA is TGTGCCAGCAGCCAAGATTGGCGTGGTGAGCAGTACGTC. This sequence encodes CASSQDWRGEQYV.

In its sample, this clone was seen a few times. The sample carries other DNA sequences with the same CDR3. This rearrangement joins TRBV7-2 to TRBJ2-3; D perhaps matches TRBD2 (5 bases). The germline V gene encodes CDR1 SGHTA and CDR2 FQGNSA. V was pared by 3 bases and J by 3 bases, with 7 bases between. The CDR3 covers 13 residues. The CDR3 sequence is CASSFTGTDTQYF. The DNA for the CDR3 is TGTGCCAGCAGCTTTACGGGAACAGATACGCAGTATTTT.

A few counts support this clone. The V and J genes are TRBV27 and TRBJ1-1; D remains ambiguous. Between the trimmed V and J ends, which lost 3 bases and 6 bases, there was a span of 14 bases. From germline, CDR1 is MNHEY and CDR2 SMNVEV (reference sequence). This CDR3 has 14 residues. The CDR3, as DNA: TGTGCCAGCAGTTTTTTGGCCAGTCCGTCTGAAGCTTTCTTT. Translated, it gives CASSFLASPSEAFF.

This clone was counted between two and nine times. This chain connects TRBV5-4 to TRBJ2-3, with D unclear. Looked up from germline, CDR1 is SGHNT and CDR2 is YYREEE (reference sequence). The CDR3 has 12 amino acids. V was trimmed by 5 bases and J by 5 bases, leaving 9 bases between them. DNA of the CDR3: TGTGCCAGCAGTGCGGTCCAAGATACGCAGTATTTT. This encodes CASSAVQDTQYF.

CDR3 region: CASSQDRGAGSGGYTF. The CDR3 bases are TGCGCCAGCAGCCAAGATCGGGGCGCAGGGTCAGGTGGCTACACCTTC. The V call is TRBV4-1, the J call TRBJ1-2; the D gene is possibly TRBD1 (5 bases). CDR3 length equals 16 residues. V was clipped by 0 bases and J by 7 bases, with 18 bases between them. Germline CDR1 MGHRA, CDR2 YSYEKL.